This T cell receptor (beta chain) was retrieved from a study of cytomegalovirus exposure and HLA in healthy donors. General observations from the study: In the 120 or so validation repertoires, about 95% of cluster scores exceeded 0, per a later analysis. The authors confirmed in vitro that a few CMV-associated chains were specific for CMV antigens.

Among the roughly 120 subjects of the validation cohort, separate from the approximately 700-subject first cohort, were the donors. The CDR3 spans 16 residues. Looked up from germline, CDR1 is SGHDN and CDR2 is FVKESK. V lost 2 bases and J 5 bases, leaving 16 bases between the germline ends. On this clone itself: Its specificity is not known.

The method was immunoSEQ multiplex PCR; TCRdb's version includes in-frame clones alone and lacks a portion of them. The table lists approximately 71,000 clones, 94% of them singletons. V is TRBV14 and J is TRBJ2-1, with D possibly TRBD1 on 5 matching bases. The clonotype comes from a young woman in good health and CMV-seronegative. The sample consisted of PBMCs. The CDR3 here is CASSQRGLGPNNEQFF. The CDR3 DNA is TGTGCCAGCAGCCAAAGGGGATTAGGGCCGAACAATGAGCAGTTCTTC.